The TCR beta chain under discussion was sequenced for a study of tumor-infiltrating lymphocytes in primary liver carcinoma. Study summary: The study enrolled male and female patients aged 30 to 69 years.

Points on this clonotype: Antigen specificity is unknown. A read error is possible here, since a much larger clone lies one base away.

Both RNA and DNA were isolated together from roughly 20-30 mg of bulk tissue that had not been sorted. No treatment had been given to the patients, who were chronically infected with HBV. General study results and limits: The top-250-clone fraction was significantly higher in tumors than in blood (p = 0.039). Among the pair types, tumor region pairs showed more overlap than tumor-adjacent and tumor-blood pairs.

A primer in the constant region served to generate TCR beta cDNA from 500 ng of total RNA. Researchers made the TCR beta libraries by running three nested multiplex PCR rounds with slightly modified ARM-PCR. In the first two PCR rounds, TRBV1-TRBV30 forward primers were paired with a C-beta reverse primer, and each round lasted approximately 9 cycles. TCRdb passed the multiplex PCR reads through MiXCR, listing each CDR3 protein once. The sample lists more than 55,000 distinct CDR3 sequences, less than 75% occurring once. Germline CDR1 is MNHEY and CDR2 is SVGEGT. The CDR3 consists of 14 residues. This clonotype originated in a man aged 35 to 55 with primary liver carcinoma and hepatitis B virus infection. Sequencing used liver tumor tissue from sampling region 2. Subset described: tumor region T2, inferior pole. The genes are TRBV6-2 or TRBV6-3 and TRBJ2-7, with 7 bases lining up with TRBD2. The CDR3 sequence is CASGYGGSSYEQYF. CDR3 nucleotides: TGTGCCAGCGGTTACGGGGGGAGCTCCTACGAGCAGTACTTC.